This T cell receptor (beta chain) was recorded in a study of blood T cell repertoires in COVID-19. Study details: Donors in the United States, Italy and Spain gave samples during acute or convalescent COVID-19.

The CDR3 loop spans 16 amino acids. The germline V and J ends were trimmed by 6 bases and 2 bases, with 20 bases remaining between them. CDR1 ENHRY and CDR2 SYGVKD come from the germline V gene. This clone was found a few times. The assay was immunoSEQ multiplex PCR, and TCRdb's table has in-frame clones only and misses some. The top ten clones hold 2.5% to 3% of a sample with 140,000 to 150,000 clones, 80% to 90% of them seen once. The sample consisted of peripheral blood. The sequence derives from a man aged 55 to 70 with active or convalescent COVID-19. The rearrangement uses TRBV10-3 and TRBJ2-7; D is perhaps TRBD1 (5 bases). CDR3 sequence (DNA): TGTGCCATCAGAGTTAGAAACGGACACGGAACCTACGAGCAGTACTTC. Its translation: CAIRVRNGHGTYEQYF.